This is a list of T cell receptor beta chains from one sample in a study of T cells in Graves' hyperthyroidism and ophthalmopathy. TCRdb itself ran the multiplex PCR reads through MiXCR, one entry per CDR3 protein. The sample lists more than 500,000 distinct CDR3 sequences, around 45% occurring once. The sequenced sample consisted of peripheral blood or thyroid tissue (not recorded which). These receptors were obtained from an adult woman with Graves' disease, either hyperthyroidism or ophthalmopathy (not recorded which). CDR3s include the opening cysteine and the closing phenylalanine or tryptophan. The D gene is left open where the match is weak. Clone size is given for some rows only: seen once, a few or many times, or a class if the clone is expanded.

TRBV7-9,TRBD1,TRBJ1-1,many,CASSSDRGSTAFF,TGTGCCAGCAGCTCCGACAGGGGAAGTACAGCTTTCTTT
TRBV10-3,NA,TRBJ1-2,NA,CASRNAGYTF,TGTGCCAGCAGAAACGCCGGCTACACCTTC
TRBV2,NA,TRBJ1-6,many,CASSENGQRNSPLHF,TGTGCCAGCAGTGAAAACGGACAGAGGAATTCACCCCTCCACTTT
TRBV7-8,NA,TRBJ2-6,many,CASSPFGSTGANVLTF,TGTGCCAGCAGCCCCTTTGGGAGTACGGGGGCCAACGTCCTGACTTTC
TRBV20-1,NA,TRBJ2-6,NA,CSARAPWKDTGANVLTF,TGCAGTGCTAGAGCCCCGTGGAAGGACACTGGGGCCAACGTCCTGACTTTC
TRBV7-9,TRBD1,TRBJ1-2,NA,CASSQGASNYGYTF,TGTGCCAGCAGCCAGGGGGCATCAAACTATGGCTACACCTTC
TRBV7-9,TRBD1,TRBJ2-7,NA,CASSYRGIHEQYF,TGTGCCAGCAGCTACAGGGGAATACACGAGCAGTACTTC
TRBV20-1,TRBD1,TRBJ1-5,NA,CSASSLGQGNQPQHF,TGCAGTGCCAGCAGCTTAGGACAGGGCAATCAGCCCCAGCATTTT
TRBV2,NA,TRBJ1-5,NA,CASSVLGHETQHF,TGTGCCAGCAGTGTGTTAGGGCATGAGACCCAGCATTTT
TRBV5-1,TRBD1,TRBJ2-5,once,CASSFGTGGLETQYF,TGCGCCAGCAGCTTCGGGACAGGGGGCCTTGAGACCCAGTACTTC
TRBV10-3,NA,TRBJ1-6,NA,CAPKGGSTYNSPLHF,TGTGCTCCGAAGGGGGGCTCTACCTATAATTCACCCCTCCACTTT
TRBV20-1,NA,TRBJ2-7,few,CSAQQGYEQYF,TGCAGTGCGCAGCAGGGCTACGAGCAGTACTTC
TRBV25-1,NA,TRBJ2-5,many,CASSDVGGPSETQYF,TGTGCCAGCAGTGATGTCGGTGGGCCAAGTGAGACCCAGTACTTC
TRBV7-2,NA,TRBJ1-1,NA,CACAGVGNTEAFF,TGTGCCTGCGCGGGAGTAGGCAACACTGAAGCTTTCTTT
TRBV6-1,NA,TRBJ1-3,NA,CAIREAGGNTIYF,TGTGCCATCAGGGAAGCGGGAGGGAACACCATATATTTT
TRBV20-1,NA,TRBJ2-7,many,CSARSPGTDGYEQYF,TGCAGTGCTAGATCGCCCGGGACGGATGGCTACGAGCAGTACTTC
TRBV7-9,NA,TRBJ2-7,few,CASSSSGTPYEQYF,TGTGCCAGCAGCTCGTCCGGGACTCCCTACGAGCAGTACTTC
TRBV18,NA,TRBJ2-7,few,CASSPQGNSYEQYF,TGTGCCAGCTCACCACAGGGGAACTCCTACGAGCAGTACTTC
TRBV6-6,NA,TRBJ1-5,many,CASSYLVQNQPQHF,TGTGCCAGCAGTTACTTGGTGCAAAATCAGCCCCAGCATTTT
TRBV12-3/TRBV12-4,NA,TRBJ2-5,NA,CASQNRVQPQYF,TGTGCCAGCCAGAACAGGGTTCAGCCCCAGTACTTC
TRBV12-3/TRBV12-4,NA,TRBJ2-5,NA,CASSETGFQETQYF,TGTGCCAGCAGTGAGACGGGCTTCCAAGAGACCCAGTACTTC
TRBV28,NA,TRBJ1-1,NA,CASSSWTENTEAFF,TGTGCCAGCAGTTCATGGACGGAGAACACTGAAGCTTTCTTT
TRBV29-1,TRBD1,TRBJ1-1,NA,CSVGVSDRGGDTEAFF,TGCAGCGTTGGGGTCTCGGACAGGGGAGGAGACACTGAAGCTTTCTTT
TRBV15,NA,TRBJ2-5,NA,CATSRPGQGMGETQYF,TGTGCCACCAGCAGACCTGGTCAGGGGATGGGGGAGACCCAGTACTTC
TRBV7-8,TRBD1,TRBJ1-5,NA,CASSLGGDRVSQPQHF,TGTGCCAGCAGTTTAGGTGGGGACAGGGTCTCTCAGCCCCAGCATTTT
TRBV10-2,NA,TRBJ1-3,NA,CASRPTGVGNTIYF,TGCGCCAGCAGGCCCACAGGAGTTGGAAACACCATATATTTT
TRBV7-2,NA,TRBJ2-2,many,CASSLDAWTASINTGELFF,TGTGCCAGCAGCTTAGATGCATGGACGGCCAGTATTAACACCGGGGAGCTGTTTTTT
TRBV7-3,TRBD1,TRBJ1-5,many,CASSSGQGQPQHF,TGCGCCAGCAGCAGTGGACAGGGTCAGCCCCAGCATTTT
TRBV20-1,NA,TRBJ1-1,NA,CSAPGQKTEAFF,TGCAGTGCTCCGGGCCAGAAGACTGAAGCTTTCTTT
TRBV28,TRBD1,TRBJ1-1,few,CASSTGTVEAFF,TGTGCCAGCAGTACCGGGACAGTTGAAGCTTTCTTT
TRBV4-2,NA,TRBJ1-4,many,CASSLTFGVTNEKLFF,TGTGCCAGCAGCCTTACGTTCGGAGTAACTAATGAAAAACTGTTTTTT
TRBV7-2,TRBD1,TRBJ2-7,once,CASSFRDRPPYEQYF,TGTGCCAGCAGCTTCCGGGACAGGCCCCCGTACGAGCAGTACTTC
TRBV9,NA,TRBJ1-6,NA,CASSPGLGAGNSPLHF,TGTGCCAGCAGCCCCGGCCTGGGGGCGGGTAATTCACCCCTCCACTTT
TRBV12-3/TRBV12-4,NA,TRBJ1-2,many,CASSLGPGARYGYTF,TGTGCCAGCAGTTTAGGACCCGGGGCACGCTATGGCTACACCTTC
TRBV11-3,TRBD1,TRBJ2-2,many,CASSLSGTGDTGELFF,TGTGCCAGCAGCCTCTCCGGGACAGGGGACACCGGGGAGCTGTTTTTT
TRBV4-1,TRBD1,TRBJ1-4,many,CASSQATGNEKLFF,TGCGCCAGCAGCCAAGCGACAGGGAATGAAAAACTGTTTTTT
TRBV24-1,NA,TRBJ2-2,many,CATSDPRAGDDTGELFF,TGTGCCACCAGTGACCCGCGGGCCGGAGACGACACCGGGGAGCTGTTTTTT
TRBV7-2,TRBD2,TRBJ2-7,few,CASSPGLAGGTSYEQYF,TGTGCCAGCAGCCCGGGACTAGCGGGAGGAACCTCCTACGAGCAGTACTTC
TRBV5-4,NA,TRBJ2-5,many,CASSLGSTQETQYF,TGTGCCAGCAGCTTGGGGTCTACACAAGAGACCCAGTACTTC
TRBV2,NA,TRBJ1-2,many,CASLSLKAGYTF,TGTGCCAGCTTAAGTTTGAAGGCTGGCTACACCTTC
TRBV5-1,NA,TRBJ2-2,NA,CASWESGFTRELFF,TGCGCCAGTTGGGAAAGCGGTTTCACCCGGGAGCTATTTTTT
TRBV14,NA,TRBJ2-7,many,CASSPPDGIVGEQYF,TGTGCCAGCAGCCCTCCAGACGGCATTGTCGGGGAGCAGTACTTC